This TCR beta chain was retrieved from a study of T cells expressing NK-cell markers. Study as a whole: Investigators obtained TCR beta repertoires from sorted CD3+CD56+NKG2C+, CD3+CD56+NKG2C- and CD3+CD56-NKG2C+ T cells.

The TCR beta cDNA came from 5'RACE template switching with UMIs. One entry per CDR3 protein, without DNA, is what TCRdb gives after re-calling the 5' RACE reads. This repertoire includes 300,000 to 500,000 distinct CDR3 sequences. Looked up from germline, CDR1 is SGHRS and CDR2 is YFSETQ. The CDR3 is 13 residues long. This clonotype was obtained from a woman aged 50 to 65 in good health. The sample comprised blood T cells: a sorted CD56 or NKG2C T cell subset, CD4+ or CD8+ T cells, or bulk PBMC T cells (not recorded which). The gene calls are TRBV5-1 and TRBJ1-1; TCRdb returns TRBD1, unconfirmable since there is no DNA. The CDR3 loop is CASSITGGTEAFF.